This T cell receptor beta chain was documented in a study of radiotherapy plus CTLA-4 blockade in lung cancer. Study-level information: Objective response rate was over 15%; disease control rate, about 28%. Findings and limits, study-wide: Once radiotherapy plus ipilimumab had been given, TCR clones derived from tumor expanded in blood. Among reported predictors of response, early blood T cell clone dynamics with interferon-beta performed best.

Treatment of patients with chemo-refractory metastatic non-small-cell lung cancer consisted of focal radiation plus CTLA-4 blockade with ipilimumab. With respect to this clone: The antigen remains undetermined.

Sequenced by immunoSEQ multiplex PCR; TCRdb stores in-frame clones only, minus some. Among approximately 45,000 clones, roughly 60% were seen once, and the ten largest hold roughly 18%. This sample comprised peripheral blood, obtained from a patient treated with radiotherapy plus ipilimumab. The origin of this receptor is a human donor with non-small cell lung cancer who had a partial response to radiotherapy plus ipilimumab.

CDR3 sequence reads: CASSVGTSGNEQFF. The CDR3 bases are TGTGCCAGCAGCGTCGGAACTTCGGGGAATGAGCAGTTCTTC. The chain has TRBV9 and TRBJ2-1; TRBD2 is a possible D gene (5 bases). Trimming pared 2 bases from V and 7 bases from J, leaving 13 bases between. CDR3 size: 14 residues. Germline V gene sequence: CDR1 SGDLS, CDR2 YYNGEE.